These 30 T cell receptor beta chains share one sample of origin, sequenced in a study of blood T cell repertoires in COVID-19. TCRdb's copy holds only in-frame clones and misses some; the assay was immunoSEQ multiplex PCR. This table has tens of thousands of clones, 70% to 80% appearing once. Sequencing used peripheral blood. Receptors were obtained from a man in his sixties or seventies with COVID-19, enrolled during active disease.

This CDR3 is CASSQGAAETQYF. The CDR3 DNA is TGTGCCAGCAGCCAAGGGGCCGCAGAGACCCAGTACTTC. The chain couples TRBV14 to TRBJ2-5; D is uncertain. CDR3 size: 13 residues. Per the germline V gene, CDR1 is SGHDN and CDR2 is FVKESK. V gave up 1 base and J gave up 4 bases, with 7 bases separating them.

CDR3 in DNA: TGTGCCAGCAGTTCTCCGAGGGACAGCTACGAGCAGTACTTC. Its translation is CASSSPRDSYEQYF. V gene TRBV6-9 combines with J gene TRBJ2-7, with TRBD1 matching over 7 bases. Trimming at V came to 4 bases and at J to 3 bases, leaving 6 bases not matched to a gene. Germline V gene sequence: CDR1 MNHGY, CDR2 SVAAGI. This CDR3 has 14 residues.

The chain carries TRBV11-2 and TRBJ1-2, with D possibly being TRBD1 (5 bases). The CDR3 runs 15 residues. The V end was cut by 0 bases, the J end by 5 bases, with 13 bases between. Germline CDR1 is SGHAT and CDR2 is FQNNGV. The CDR3 here is CASSLDPAGWYGYTF. DNA for the CDR3: TGTGCCAGCAGCTTAGATCCCGCAGGGTGGTATGGCTACACCTTC.

V and J are TRBV5-4 and TRBJ1-2; D gene unclear. Trimming took 0 bases from V and 4 from J, leaving 7 bases between them. This CDR3 has 13 residues. Germline CDR1 SGHNT, CDR2 YYREEE (reference sequence). This CDR3 is CASSLDSGYGYTF. The CDR3 coding sequence is TGTGCCAGCAGCTTGGACTCTGGCTATGGCTACACCTTC.

The V gene is TRBV7-9, the J gene TRBJ1-1; TRBD1 agrees at 7 bases. This CDR3 is built from 14 residues. Germline V CDR1 and CDR2: SEHNR, FQNEAQ (reference sequence). Germline trimming cut 8 bases from V and 0 bases from J; bases unmatched to any gene: 6. The CDR3 spells CASFTQGLNTEAFF. In DNA form, the CDR3 reads TGTGCCAGCTTTACACAGGGGTTGAACACTGAAGCTTTCTTT.

V gene TRBV2 combines with J gene TRBJ2-7; D possibly corresponds to TRBD2 (6 bases). Germline assignment: CDR1 SNHLY and CDR2 FYNNEI. This CDR3 has 14 amino acids. V gave up 3 bases and J gave up 3 bases, with 12 bases separating them. CDR3 sequence reads: CASSEYGRNYEQYF. The CDR3, as DNA: TGTGCCAGCAGTGAGTACGGGAGAAACTACGAGCAGTACTTC. The full variable domain, rest sourced from reference TRBV2 and TRBJ2-7, is EPEVTQTPSHQVTQMGQEVILRCVPISNHLYFYWYRQILGQKVEFLVSFYNNEISEKSEIFDDQFSVERPDGSNFTLKIRSTKLEDSAMYFCASSEYGRNYEQYFGPGTRLTVT.

Only a few counts were recorded for this clone. The chain employs TRBV5-4 and TRBJ1-1; D is uncertain. CDR1 SGHNT and CDR2 YYREEE come from the germline V gene (reference sequence). Trimming stripped 0 bases from V and 0 bases from J, with 6 bases between. The CDR3 extends over 14 amino acids. The DNA of the CDR3 is TGTGCCAGCAGCTTGGACACCATGAACACTGAAGCTTTCTTT. Translating it yields CASSLDTMNTEAFF.

V gene TRBV3-1 (or the pseudogene TRBV3-2) combines with J gene TRBJ1-3, with D uncertain. Trimming took 5 bases from V and 0 from J, leaving 14 bases between them. CDR3 length: 16 residues. The V gene's germline CDR1 is LGHDT and CDR2 YNNKEL (reference sequence). CDR3 sequence reads: CASSAGPEGSGNTIYF. Written as DNA, the CDR3 is TGTGCCAGCAGCGCCGGACCGGAGGGCTCTGGAAACACCATATATTTT.

The chain carries TRBV7-2 and TRBJ2-7, with 11 bases fitting TRBD2. CDR1 and CDR2 from the germline V gene are SGHTA and FQGNSA. The CDR3 sequence is 16 residues long. The V segment lost 5 bases and the J segment 4 bases; nucleotides outside the gene matches: 10. CDR3 sequence: CASSPRGSGRVYEQYF. The CDR3 region has the DNA TGTGCCAGCAGCCCTAGGGGTAGCGGGAGGGTATACGAGCAGTACTTC.

J is TRBJ2-2 and V is TRBV11-2; 10 nucleotides line up with TRBD2. Looked up from germline, CDR1 is SGHAT and CDR2 is FQNNGV. This CDR3 has 18 amino acids. The trim removed 1 base at V and 5 bases at J, leaving 10 bases unmatched. CDR3 protein: CASSLVGLAGVSTGELFF. In nucleotides, the CDR3 is TGTGCCAGCAGCTTAGTGGGTCTAGCGGGAGTCTCGACCGGGGAGCTGTTTTTT.

The chain combines TRBV7-9 with TRBJ2-5; 9 bases align to TRBD1. V dropped 3 bases and J dropped 3; count of bases not matched to a gene: 2. The length of the CDR3 is 14 residues. Germline assignment: CDR1 SEHNR and CDR2 FQNEAQ (reference sequence). CDR3 bases: TGTGCCAGCAGCTTGGGACAGGGCGAAGAGACCCAGTACTTC. This encodes CASSLGQGEETQYF.

V is TRBV30 and J is TRBJ1-2; no firm D call. The germline V gene has CDR1 GTSNPN and CDR2 SVGIG (reference sequence). The CDR3 has 15 residues. V was shortened by 2 bases and J by 0 bases, with 13 bases between the two germline ends. CDR3: CAWSRRALANYGYTF. For the CDR3, the DNA is TGTGCCTGGAGTAGGAGGGCGCTCGCTAACTATGGCTACACCTTC.

The genes are TRBV11-2 and TRBJ2-7; the D gene is possibly TRBD1 (6 bases). Per the germline V gene, CDR1 is SGHAT and CDR2 is FQNNGV. V gave up 5 bases and J gave up 4 bases, with 18 bases separating them. The CDR3 is 15 residues long. CDR3 sequence (DNA): TGTGCCAGCAGCCTGACAGGTCCAGGGTGGTACGAGCAGTACTTC. It codes for CASSLTGPGWYEQYF.

V usage is TRBV19 and J usage is TRBJ2-3, with D possibly matching TRBD1 (6 bases). The CDR3 has 15 amino acids. The V end lost 3 bases, the J end lost 6 bases, and 16 bases lay between the germline ends. Germline CDR1 LNHDA, CDR2 SQIVND (reference sequence). CDR3 nucleotides: TGTGCCAGTAGTATCGGGGCAGGGGCATCCGATACGCAGTATTTT. This sequence encodes CASSIGAGASDTQYF.

This chain joins TRBV5-8 and TRBJ1-4; unclear D gene. The CDR3 totals 13 residues. CDR1 is SGHTS and CDR2 is YDEGEE in the germline V gene. V was cut by 0 bases and J by 6 bases, with 6 bases left in between. Here the CDR3 DNA reads TGTGCCAGCAGCTTGGGGCTCCATGAAAAACTGTTTTTT. This translates into CASSLGLHEKLFF.

The chain couples TRBV7-2 to TRBJ2-2, with a weak D call TRBD2 (6 bases). The CDR3 covers 13 residues. Deletions cut 5 bases from V and 7 bases from J, with 11 bases between. CDR1 and CDR2 (germline): SGHTA, FQGNSA. The CDR3 DNA is TGTGCCAGCAGCCTGTACGGGGGCGGGGAGCTGTTTTTT. Translated: CASSLYGGGELFF.

CDR3 coding DNA: TGTGCCAGCAGTTACACTAAGAACACTGAAGCTTTCTTT. Its protein is CASSYTKNTEAFF. The chain combines TRBV6-2 or TRBV6-3 with TRBJ1-1; D remains unclear. Germline V lookup: CDR1 MNHEY, CDR2 SVGEGT. V was shortened by 2 bases and J by 1 base, with 5 bases between the two germline ends. This CDR3 is built from 13 residues.

V gene TRBV30 combines with J gene TRBJ2-3; 13 bases map to TRBD2. Per the germline V gene, CDR1 is GTSNPN and CDR2 is SVGIG (reference sequence). Trimming at V came to 5 bases and at J to 9 bases, leaving 5 bases not matched to a gene. The CDR3 has 13 residues. The CDR3 DNA is TGTGCCTGGGATCCGGGACTAGCGGGAACGCAGTATTTT. The encoded protein is CAWDPGLAGTQYF.

The rearrangement uses TRBV27 and TRBJ2-7; no definite D call. The CDR3 is 11 residues long. CDR1 and CDR2 from the germline V gene are MNHEY and SMNVEV (reference sequence). V lost 4 bases and J lost 3, with 4 bases in between. The CDR3 DNA is TGTGCCAGCAGTTCAGGCTACGAGCAGTACTTC. Protein product: CASSSGYEQYF.

This chain links TRBV2 with TRBJ2-6; tentative D call: TRBD2 (5 bases). Looked up from germline, CDR1 is SNHLY and CDR2 is FYNNEI. Trimming took off 5 bases at V and 0 bases at J, with 8 bases between the two ends. The CDR3 has 15 residues. The CDR3 sequence: CASSQRGSGANVLTF. In nucleotides, the CDR3 is TGTGCCAGCAGTCAACGGGGCTCTGGGGCCAACGTCCTGACTTTC.

This clone was detected a few times. The chain is built from TRBV19 and TRBJ1-5; 8 nucleotides line up with TRBD1. The CDR3 contains 16 residues. The V segment lost 3 bases and the J segment 2 bases; nucleotides outside the gene matches: 6. The germline V gene encodes CDR1 LNHDA and CDR2 SQIVND (reference sequence). The CDR3, as DNA: TGTGCCAGTAGTATCAACAGGGGGTCGGGCAATCAGCCCCAGCATTTT. Translated, it gives CASSINRGSGNQPQHF.

This clone occurred a few times. The chain is built from TRBV27 and TRBJ1-2, with D possibly matching TRBD1 (6 bases). The V and J ends lost 2 bases and 2 bases respectively, with 12 bases between them. The germline V gene encodes CDR1 MNHEY and CDR2 SMNVEV (reference sequence). The CDR3 is 15 amino acids. The CDR3 DNA reads as TGTGCCAGCAGTTTAGTCGCGACAGGAAACTATGGCTACACCTTC. Its translation is CASSLVATGNYGYTF.

The V gene is TRBV5-4, the J gene TRBJ2-5; 13 bases align to TRBD2. In germline, CDR1 is SGHNT, CDR2 YYREEE (reference sequence). The CDR3 extends over 18 amino acids. V was clipped by 4 bases and J by 5 bases; unmatched bases: 14. The CDR3 is CASSQPGTSGIGRETQYF. As DNA, the CDR3 is TGTGCCAGCAGCCAACCCGGGACTAGCGGGATTGGGCGGGAGACCCAGTACTTC.

J is TRBJ1-1 and V is TRBV5-1, with D maybe TRBD1 (6 bases). Germline V gives CDR1 SGHRS, CDR2 YFSETQ. This CDR3 is 15 amino acids long. V lost 2 bases to trimming and J lost 0 bases, with 11 bases between them. The DNA for the CDR3 is TGCGCCAGCAGCTTACAAGGGGGATTGAACACTGAAGCTTTCTTT. This encodes CASSLQGGLNTEAFF.

The chain carries TRBV9 and TRBJ2-7; 7 bases agree with TRBD2. Germline CDR1 and CDR2: SGDLS and YYNGEE. After removal of 3 bases from V and 3 bases from J, the junction contained 9 bases not matched to a gene. The CDR3 sequence is 15 residues long. The DNA for the CDR3 is TGTGCCAGCAGCGCCCTAAGTGCGGGAGTCTACGAGCAGTACTTC. This gives the protein CASSALSAGVYEQYF.

The chain combines TRBV28 with TRBJ2-2; D perhaps matches TRBD2 (6 bases). CDR3 length equals 13 residues. V lost 2 bases and J 8 bases, leaving 9 bases between the germline ends. The germline CDR1 and CDR2 sequences are MDHEN and SYDVKM. For the CDR3, the DNA is TGTGCCAGCAGTTTAGTGGGAGGAGGGGAGCTGTTTTTT. Protein sequence: CASSLVGGGELFF.

This sequence joins TRBV9 and TRBJ2-1; 13 positions agree with TRBD2. J gave up 6 bases and V 6 bases, and 3 bases lay outside the gene matches. CDR1 is SGDLS and CDR2 is YYNGEE in the germline V gene. CDR3 length: 14 residues. CDR3 DNA: TGTGCCAGCACCCGGACTAGCGGGAGCAATGAGCAGTTCTTC. Encoded protein: CASTRTSGSNEQFF.

The chain uses TRBV3-1 (or the pseudogene TRBV3-2) and TRBJ1-1, with 8 positions matching TRBD1. V lost 4 bases, J lost 3 bases, and 7 bases stayed unmatched. The CDR3 totals 15 residues. Germline assignment: CDR1 LGHDT and CDR2 YNNKEL (reference sequence). Here the CDR3 reads CASSLGQGEDTEAFF. DNA of the CDR3: TGTGCCAGCAGCCTCGGACAGGGAGAGGACACTGAAGCTTTCTTT.

The chain links TRBV6-5 to TRBJ2-1; the match to TRBD1 covers 8 bases. The ends lost 2 bases at V and 8 bases at J; junction bases unmatched: 2. This CDR3 region has 13 residues. Germline V gene sequence: CDR1 MNHEY, CDR2 SVGAGI. CDR3 sequence (DNA): TGTGCCAGCAGTTACGCAGGGGGCCATGAGCAGTTCTTC. Translating gives CASSYAGGHEQFF.

The chain couples TRBV30 to TRBJ1-2; tentatively, D is TRBD1 (6 bases). Between the trimmed V and J ends, which lost 2 bases and 3 bases, there was a span of 10 bases. Germline CDR1 is GTSNPN and CDR2 is SVGIG (reference sequence). The CDR3 covers 13 residues. The DNA of the CDR3 is TGTGCCTGGAGTATTCAGGGGTACTATGGCTACACCTTC. Its protein product is CAWSIQGYYGYTF.